This T cell receptor (beta chain) was recovered during a study of shared T cell receptors in the human thymus. Repertoires were generated with immunoSEQ multiplex PCR, while TCRdb's copy carries only in-frame clones and drops some. This table holds roughly 500,000 clones, about 84% found once. This CDR3 spans 16 amino acids. Germline V CDR1 and CDR2: LGHNA, YSLEER. Between the trimmed V and J ends, which lost 4 bases and 7 bases, there was a span of 19 bases. These data were likewise used in another study, on human thymus T cells. From that report: Resections from corrective heart surgery provided thymus tissue.

This chain links TRBV4-3 with TRBJ2-2; D is perhaps TRBD1 (6 bases). The sample taken for sequencing was thymocytes. The source is a boy younger than two with a congenital heart defect. The CDR3 DNA sequence: TGCGCCAGCAGCCGGTTGCCAGGGGCAGGGTACGGGGAGCTGTTTTTT. It specifies CASSRLPGAGYGELFF.